This record covers a single TCR beta chain. The record originates from a study of identical twins. TCRdb called the 5' RACE reads again in MiXCR, with one record for every CDR3 protein. The repertoire includes 350,000 or so distinct CDR3 sequences, roughly 10% of them detected once, and more than 8% sits in the top ten. The receptor comes from a woman in her 50s in good health. The sequencing input was naive T cells sorted from blood.

This CDR3 is CASSDVLAGHSYEQYF. CDR3 nucleotide sequence: TGTGCCAGCAGTGATGTTCTAGCGGGCCATTCCTACGAGCAGTACTTC. The chain carries TRBV25-1 and TRBJ2-7; 8 bases match TRBD2. The CDR3 contains 16 residues. From germline, CDR1 is MGHDK and CDR2 SYGVNS. The ends lost 3 bases at V and 1 base at J; junction bases unmatched: 8.